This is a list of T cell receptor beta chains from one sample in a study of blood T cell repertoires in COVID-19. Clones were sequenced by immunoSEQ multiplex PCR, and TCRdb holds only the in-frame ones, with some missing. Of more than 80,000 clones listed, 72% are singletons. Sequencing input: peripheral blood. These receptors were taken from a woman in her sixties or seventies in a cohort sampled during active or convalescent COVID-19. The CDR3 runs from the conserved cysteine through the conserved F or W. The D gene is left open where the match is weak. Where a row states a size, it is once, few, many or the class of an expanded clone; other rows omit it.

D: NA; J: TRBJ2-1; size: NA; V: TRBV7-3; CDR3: CASSLRLVGAHSYNEQFF
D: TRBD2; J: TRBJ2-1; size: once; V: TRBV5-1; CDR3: CASSLGPLAGYNEQFF
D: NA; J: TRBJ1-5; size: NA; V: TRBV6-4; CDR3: CASSDQGNQPQHF
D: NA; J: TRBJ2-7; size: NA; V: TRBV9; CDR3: CASSVSGSGLSYEQYF
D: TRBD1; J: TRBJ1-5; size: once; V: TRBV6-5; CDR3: CASSSGTGGDQPQHF
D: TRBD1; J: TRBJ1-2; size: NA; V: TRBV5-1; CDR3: CASSLEEGARNGYTF
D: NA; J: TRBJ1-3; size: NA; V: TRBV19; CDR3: CASSTNDRVTGNTIYF
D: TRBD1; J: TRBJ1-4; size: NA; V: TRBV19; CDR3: CASTRDRGRVNEKLFF
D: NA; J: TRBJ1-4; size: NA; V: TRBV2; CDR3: CASRLRSSGGEKLFF
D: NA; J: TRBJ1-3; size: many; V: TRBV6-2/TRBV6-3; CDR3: CASSLSGNTIYF
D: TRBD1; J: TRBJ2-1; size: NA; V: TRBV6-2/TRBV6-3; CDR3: CASSSRTGEQFF
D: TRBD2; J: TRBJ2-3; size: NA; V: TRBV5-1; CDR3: CASSSLGGTDTQYF
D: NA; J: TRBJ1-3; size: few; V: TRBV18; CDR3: CASSPAGSGNTIYF
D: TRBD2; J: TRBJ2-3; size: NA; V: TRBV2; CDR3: CASSEALTSDITDTQYF
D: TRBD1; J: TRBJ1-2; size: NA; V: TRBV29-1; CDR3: CSGYSTGTNYGYTF
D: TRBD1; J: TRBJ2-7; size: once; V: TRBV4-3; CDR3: CASSQGTRDSLYEQYF
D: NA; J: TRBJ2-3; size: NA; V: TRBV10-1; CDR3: CASSESGAPSTDTQYF
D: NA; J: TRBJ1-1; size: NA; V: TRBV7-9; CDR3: CASSVGAGAGEAFF
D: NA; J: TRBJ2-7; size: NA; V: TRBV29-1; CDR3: CSVELAVSSYEQYF
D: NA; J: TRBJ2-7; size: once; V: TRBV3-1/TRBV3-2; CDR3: CASSHSPRGSFYEQYF
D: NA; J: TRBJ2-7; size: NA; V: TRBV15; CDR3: CATSNRDNAYEQYF
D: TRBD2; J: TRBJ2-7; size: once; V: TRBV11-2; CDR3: CASSPYGLAGGLAYEQYF
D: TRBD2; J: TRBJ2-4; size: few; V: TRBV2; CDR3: CASSNTPGLRGDIQYF
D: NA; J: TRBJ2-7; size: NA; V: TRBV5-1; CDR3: CASSLDQGYEQYF
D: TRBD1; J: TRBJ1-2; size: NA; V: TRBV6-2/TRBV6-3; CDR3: CASSYRGTDRNYGYTF
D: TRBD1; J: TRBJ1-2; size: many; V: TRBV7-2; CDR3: CANDPGQGDGYTF
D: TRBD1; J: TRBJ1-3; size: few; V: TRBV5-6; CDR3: CASSPGGGNTIYF
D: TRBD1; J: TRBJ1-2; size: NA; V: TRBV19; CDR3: CASRLRDRGSVYGYTF
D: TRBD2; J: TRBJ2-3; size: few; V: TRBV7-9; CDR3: CASSPGLAGGPFGSDTQYF
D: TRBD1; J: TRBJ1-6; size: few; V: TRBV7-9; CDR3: CASSSDRGRNSPLHF
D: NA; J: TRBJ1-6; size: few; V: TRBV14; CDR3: CASSSRGRNSPLHF
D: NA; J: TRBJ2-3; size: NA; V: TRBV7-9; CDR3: CASSLGLGVTDTQYF
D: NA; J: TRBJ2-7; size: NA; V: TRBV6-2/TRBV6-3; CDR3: CASSFPGTLFSYEQYF
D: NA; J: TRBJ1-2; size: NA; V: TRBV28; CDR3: CASSLPGDYGYTF
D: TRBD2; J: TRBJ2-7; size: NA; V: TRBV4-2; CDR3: CASSQDTSGGPRSYEQYF
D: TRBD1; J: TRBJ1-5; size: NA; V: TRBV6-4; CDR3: CASSPKDRAEDSNQPQHF
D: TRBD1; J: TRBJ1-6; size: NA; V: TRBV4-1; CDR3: CASSLRTGTFSPLHF
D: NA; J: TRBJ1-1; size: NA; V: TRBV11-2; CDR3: CASSYGGLNTEAFF
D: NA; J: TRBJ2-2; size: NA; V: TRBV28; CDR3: CASSFNRANGELFF
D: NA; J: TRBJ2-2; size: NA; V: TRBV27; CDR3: CASSHLRVKAGELFF
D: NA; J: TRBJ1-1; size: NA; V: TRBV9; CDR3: CASRAYIANTEAFF
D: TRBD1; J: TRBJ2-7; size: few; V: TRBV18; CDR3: CASHQDRGHDEQYF